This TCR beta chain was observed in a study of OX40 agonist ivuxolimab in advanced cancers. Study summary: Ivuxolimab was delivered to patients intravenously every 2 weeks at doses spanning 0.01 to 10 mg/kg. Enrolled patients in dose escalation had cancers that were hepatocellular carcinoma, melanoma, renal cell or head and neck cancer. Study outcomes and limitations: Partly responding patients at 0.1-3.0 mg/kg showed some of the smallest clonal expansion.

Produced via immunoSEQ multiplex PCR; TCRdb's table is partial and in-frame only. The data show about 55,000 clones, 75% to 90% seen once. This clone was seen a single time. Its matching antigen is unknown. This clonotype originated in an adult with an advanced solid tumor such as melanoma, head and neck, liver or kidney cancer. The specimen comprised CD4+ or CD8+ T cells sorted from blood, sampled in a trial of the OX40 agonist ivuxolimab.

The CDR3 bases are TGTGCCAGCAGCTTAGGTCGGGGGGGAGTGAACTATGGCTACACCTTC. As protein: CASSLGRGGVNYGYTF. This chain uses TRBV7-9 with TRBJ1-2; maybe TRBD1 (5 bases). With 1 base removed from V and 2 bases from J, the gap between germline ends came to 14 bases. The CDR3 totals 16 residues. CDR1 is SEHNR and CDR2 is FQNEAQ in the germline V gene (reference sequence).